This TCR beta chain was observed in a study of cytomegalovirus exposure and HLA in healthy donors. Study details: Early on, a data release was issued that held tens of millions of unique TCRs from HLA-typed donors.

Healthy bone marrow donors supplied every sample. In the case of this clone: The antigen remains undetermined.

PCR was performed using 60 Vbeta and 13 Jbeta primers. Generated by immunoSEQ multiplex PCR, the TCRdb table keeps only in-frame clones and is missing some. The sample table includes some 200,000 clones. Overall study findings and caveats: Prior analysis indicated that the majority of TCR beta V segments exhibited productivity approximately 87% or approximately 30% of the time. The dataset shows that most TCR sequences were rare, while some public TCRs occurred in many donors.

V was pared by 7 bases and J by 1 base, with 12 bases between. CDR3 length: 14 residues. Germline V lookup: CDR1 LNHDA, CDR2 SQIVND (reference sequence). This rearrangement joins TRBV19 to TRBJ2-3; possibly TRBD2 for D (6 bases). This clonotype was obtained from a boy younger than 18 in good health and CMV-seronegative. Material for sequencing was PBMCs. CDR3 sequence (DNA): TGTGCCAGTAACCCCCGCGGGGGCACAGATACGCAGTATTTT. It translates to CASNPRGGTDTQYF.